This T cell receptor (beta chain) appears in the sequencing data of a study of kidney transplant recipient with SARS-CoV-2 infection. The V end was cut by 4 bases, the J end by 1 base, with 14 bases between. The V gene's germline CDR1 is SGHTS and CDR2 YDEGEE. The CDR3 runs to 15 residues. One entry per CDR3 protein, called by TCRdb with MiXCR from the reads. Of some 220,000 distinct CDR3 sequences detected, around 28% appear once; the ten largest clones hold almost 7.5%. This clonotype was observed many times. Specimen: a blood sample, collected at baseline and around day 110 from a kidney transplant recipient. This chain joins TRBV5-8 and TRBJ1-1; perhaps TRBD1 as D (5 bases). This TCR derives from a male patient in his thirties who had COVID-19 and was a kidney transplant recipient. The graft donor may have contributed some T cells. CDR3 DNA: TGTGCCAGCAGCCCGACGGACACCCAGAACACTGAAGCTTTCTTT. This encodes CASSPTDTQNTEAFF.